This record covers a single T cell receptor (beta chain). There is no known antigen for this receptor. The record originates from a study of diagnostic markers for celiac disease (dated by TCRdb to 2019 to 2021). The germline V gene supplies CDR1 SNHLY and CDR2 FYNNEI. From the cysteine up to the phenylalanine, the CDR3 has a length of 13 residues. No nucleotide data were recorded. Reads for this sample came from an Illumina MiSeq. TCRdb reprocessed the reads and assigns one entry to each CDR3 protein sequence, leaving out DNA. The sample table gives around 7,500 distinct CDR3 sequences. The ten top clones hold about 6% of the sample.

The rearranged chain carries TRBV2 and TRBJ1-1. The origin of this receptor is a human donor. This table probably holds off-target reads from a library built for another chain. The source material was either unsorted cells or a sorted T cell fraction (not recorded which). The CDR3 sequence is CASSAERESEAFF.